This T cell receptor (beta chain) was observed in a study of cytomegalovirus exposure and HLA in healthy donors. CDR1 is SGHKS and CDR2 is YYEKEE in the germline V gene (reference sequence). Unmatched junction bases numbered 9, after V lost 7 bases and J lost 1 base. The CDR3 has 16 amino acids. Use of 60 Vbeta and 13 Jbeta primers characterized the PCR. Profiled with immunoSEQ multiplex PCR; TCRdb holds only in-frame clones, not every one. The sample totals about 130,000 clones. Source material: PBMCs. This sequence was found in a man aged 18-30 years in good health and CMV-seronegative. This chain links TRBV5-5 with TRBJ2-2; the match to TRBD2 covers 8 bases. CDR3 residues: CASLPPGGENTGELFF. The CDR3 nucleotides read TGTGCCAGCCTCCCCCCGGGGGGGGAGAACACCGGGGAGCTGTTTTTT.